What follows describes a single T cell receptor (beta chain). The data were taken from a study of blood T cell repertoires in COVID-19. Germline CDR1 reads GTSNPN; CDR2 reads SVGIG (reference sequence). The V segment lost 3 bases and the J segment 0 bases; nucleotides outside the gene matches: 4. The CDR3 is made up of 14 amino acids. Profiling relied on immunoSEQ multiplex PCR, and the TCRdb table lists in-frame clones only, not all of them. The sample lists roughly 150,000 clones; more than 70% were seen once. This TCR was recovered from a man in his forties or fifties who had recovered from COVID-19. The chain links TRBV30 to TRBJ1-2, with TRBD1 identical over 7 bases. Sequencing input: PBMCs or T cells enriched from blood (not recorded which). CDR3 amino acids: CAWSPGGANYGYTF. As DNA, the CDR3 is TGTGCCTGGAGCCCAGGGGGAGCTAACTATGGCTACACCTTC.